The next 28 T cell receptor beta chains were all read from a single sample in a study of T cell repertoires in cytomegalovirus infection. TCRdb itself ran the reads through MiXCR, one entry per CDR3 protein. The sample includes 300,000 or so distinct CDR3 sequences, around 10% of them seen just once. Sequencing input: PBMCs. The receptors originated from a human donor in good health (CMV status not recorded). Some clones in this sample may be carry-over from other donors' samples.

This clonotype has ten or more counts. V usage is TRBV20-1 and J usage is TRBJ1-1; D perhaps matches TRBD1 (5 bases). Trimming took off 5 bases at V and 3 bases at J, with 13 bases between the two ends. This CDR3 contains 13 residues. Looked up from germline, CDR1 is DFQATT and CDR2 is SNEGSKA (reference sequence). Here the CDR3 reads CSAHRPGDTEAFF. DNA of the CDR3: TGCAGTGCTCACAGACCGGGGGACACTGAAGCTTTCTTT.

This clonotype was recorded a few times. V gene TRBV23-1 combines with J gene TRBJ1-2, with TRBD1 matching over 7 bases. TRBV23-1 falls under the ORF class, with uncertain function. The CDR3 has 14 residues. J gave up 8 bases and V 1 base, and 7 bases lay outside the gene matches. The CDR3 here is CASSQLRQGEGYTF. The CDR3 nucleotides read TGCGCCAGCAGTCAATTACGGCAGGGGGAGGGCTACACCTTC.

In this sample, this clonotype turned up many times. This chain joins TRBV20-1 and TRBJ2-7, with D uncertain. V was clipped by 3 bases and J by 4 bases, with 16 bases between them. In germline, CDR1 is DFQATT, CDR2 SNEGSKA (reference sequence). The CDR3 has 14 residues. DNA of the CDR3: TGCAGTGCTAGGGCGGATAGGAGAGGATACGAGCAGTACGTC. This encodes CSARADRRGYEQYV.

This clonotype has more than one count but fewer than ten. The chain is built from TRBV20-1 and TRBJ1-6; no definite D call. CDR1 and CDR2 from the germline V gene are DFQATT and SNEGSKA (reference sequence). V was clipped by 3 bases and J by 0 bases, with 6 bases between them. This CDR3 spans 14 amino acids. The CDR3 here is CSASEASYNSPLHF. For the CDR3, the DNA is TGCAGTGCTAGCGAGGCCTCCTATAATTCACCCCTCCACTTT.

Ten or more counts support this clonotype. This chain links TRBV2 with TRBJ1-1; TRBD1 matches at 7 bases. Germline V lookup: CDR1 SNHLY, CDR2 FYNNEI. This CDR3 has 15 residues. V shed 6 bases and J 1 base; nucleotides not matched to a gene: 8. CDR3 nucleotide sequence: TGTGCCAGCAGACCGACAGGGTCGAGGAACACTGAAGCTTTCTTT. It is translated as CASRPTGSRNTEAFF.

The chain links TRBV6-1 to TRBJ2-2, with D unclear. The CDR3 consists of 15 residues. Germline CDR1 MNHNS, CDR2 SASEGT. The CDR3 is CVGSEPRTGTGELFF. The CDR3 nucleotides are TGTGTCGGCAGTGAGCCCAGGACCGGAACCGGGGAGCTGTTTTTT.

This clonotype was picked up many times. J is TRBJ2-5 and V is TRBV7-9, with 7 bases matching TRBD2. The CDR3 contains 14 residues. CDR1 SEHNR and CDR2 FQNEAQ come from the germline V gene (reference sequence). V trimming: 3 bases; J trimming: 1 base; junction bases outside the gene matches: 2. CDR3: CASSLGTTQETQYF. CDR3 DNA: TGTGCCAGCAGCTTGGGGACTACCCAAGAGACCCAGTACTTC.

The V call is TRBV20-1, the J call TRBJ1-6; D might be TRBD1 (5 bases). Looked up from germline, CDR1 is DFQATT and CDR2 is SNEGSKA (reference sequence). V shed 5 bases and J shed 5 bases, with 13 bases lying between them. CDR3 size: 14 residues. The CDR3 bases are TGCAGTGCTCCCGCCAGGGCAGATAATTCACCCCTCCACTTT. This codes for CSAPARADNSPLHF.

There are a few counts of this clonotype. This sequence joins TRBV29-1 and TRBJ1-3; D might be TRBD1 (6 bases). V lost 4 bases and J lost 4, with 14 bases in between. Germline-derived CDR1 and CDR2 are SQVTM and ANQGSEA. The CDR3 loop spans 14 amino acids. CDR3 loop: CSVVKGEEGNTIYF. For the CDR3, the DNA is TGCAGCGTTGTAAAGGGGGAAGAAGGAAACACCATATATTTT.

This clonotype was found a few times. The CDR3 loop is CASSIAGRGANVLTF. CDR3 coding DNA: TGTGCCAGTAGTATAGCAGGGCGAGGGGCCAACGTCCTGACTTTC. V and J are TRBV19 and TRBJ2-6; D might be TRBD1 (5 bases). The CDR3 is 15 residues long. V lost 1 base, J lost 4 bases, and 8 bases lay in between. Germline V gene data show CDR1 as LNHDA and CDR2 as SQIVND (reference sequence).

As concerns this clonotype: A much bigger clone sits one base away, suggesting this may be a read error. The chain is built from TRBV19 and TRBJ2-5; D perhaps matches TRBD1 (6 bases). This CDR3 spans 16 amino acids. Germline lookup yields CDR1 LNHDA and CDR2 SQIVND (reference sequence). Trimming removed 0 bases at V and 1 base at J, with 12 bases between. The CDR3 DNA is TGTGCCAGTAGTATAGAACCCCGACAGGCCCAAGAGACCCAGTACTTC. It codes for CASSIEPRQAQETQYF.

This clonotype was observed many times. The V gene is TRBV18, the J gene TRBJ1-1, with a tentative D call TRBD1 (5 bases). The CDR3 length is 15 residues. The germline V gene has CDR1 KGHSH and CDR2 LQKENI. Trimming took off 3 bases at V and 5 bases at J, with 16 bases between the two ends. The CDR3 coding sequence is TGTGCCAGCTCACCCACCTCGGGGCCAGGGACTGAAGCTTTCTTT. Encoded protein: CASSPTSGPGTEAFF.

The sample holds many counts of this clonotype. This chain uses TRBV7-9 with TRBJ2-3; D not resolved. With 7 bases removed from V and 0 bases from J, the gap between germline ends came to 14 bases. CDR3 size: 15 residues. Germline values: CDR1 SEHNR, CDR2 FQNEAQ (reference sequence). CDR3 bases: TGTGCCAGCAACAAGGACGGAGCTAGCACAGATACGCAGTATTTT. Translated: CASNKDGASTDTQYF.

This clonotype was counted at least ten times. The V and J genes are TRBV5-5 and TRBJ2-5, with 9 bases that match TRBD1. V was clipped by 6 bases and J by 7 bases; unmatched bases: 13. The CDR3 has 15 residues. CDR1 SGHKS and CDR2 YYEKEE come from the germline V gene (reference sequence). CDR3 in amino acids: CASTSTPTGGVTQYF. The CDR3 DNA sequence: TGTGCCAGCACCTCTACCCCGACAGGGGGAGTGACCCAGTACTTC.

This clonotype was observed at least ten times. The chain is built from TRBV9 and TRBJ2-4, with 7 positions matching TRBD2. The CDR3 spans 15 residues. Germline V gene data show CDR1 as SGDLS and CDR2 as YYNGEE. V shed 0 bases, J shed 3 bases, and the junction held 3 bases outside the gene matches. In DNA, the CDR3 is TGTGCCAGCAGCGTAGATGGGAGGGACAAAAACATTCAGTACTTC. Protein product: CASSVDGRDKNIQYF.

At least ten counts were recorded for this clonotype. This sequence joins TRBV12-3 or TRBV12-4 and TRBJ2-7; D is undetermined. This CDR3 is 13 amino acids long. V dropped 6 bases and J dropped 3 bases, with 12 bases sitting between them. CDR3 amino acids: CASSPVGNYEQYF. The CDR3 nucleotides are TGTGCCAGCAGCCCGGTTGGGAACTACGAGCAGTACTTC.

This clonotype was found many times. The chain recombines TRBV28 with TRBJ1-5, with D uncertain. The V and J ends lost 3 bases and 4 bases respectively, with 4 bases between them. The CDR3 sequence is 12 residues long. Germline CDR1 and CDR2: MDHEN and SYDVKM. The CDR3 loop is CASSLLNQPQHF. CDR3 DNA sequence: TGTGCCAGCAGTTTGCTAAATCAGCCCCAGCATTTT.

This clonotype was seen only a few times. This sequence joins TRBV2 and TRBJ1-2; no reliable D call. This CDR3 is built from 14 residues. The germline V gene has CDR1 SNHLY and CDR2 FYNNEI. Between the trimmed V and J ends, which lost 3 bases and 2 bases, there was a span of 10 bases. In DNA form, the CDR3 reads TGTGCCAGCAGTGAGATTCGGGGAAACTATGGCTACACCTTC. It specifies CASSEIRGNYGYTF.

This clonotype was detected ten times or more. The V call is TRBV6-4, the J call TRBJ1-1; 9 bases match TRBD1. The CDR3 runs to 14 residues. Germline lookup yields CDR1 MRHNA and CDR2 SNTAGT. The J segment lost 7 bases and the V segment lost 5 bases, leaving 8 bases of the junction unmatched. CDR3 sequence: CASSYRTGVGEAFF. The CDR3 bases are TGTGCCAGCAGTTACCGGACAGGGGTGGGTGAAGCTTTCTTT.

This clonotype was counted between two and nine times. The V and J genes are TRBV6-5 and TRBJ1-2; possible D gene TRBD1, 6 bases. This CDR3 comprises 16 residues. Germline assignment: CDR1 MNHEY and CDR2 SVGAGI. V was pared by 0 bases and J by 5 bases, with 16 bases between. The chain's CDR3 is CASSYSTGGGRYGYTF. The CDR3, as DNA: TGTGCCAGCAGTTACTCAACTGGAGGGGGAAGGTATGGCTACACCTTC.

Many counts were recorded for this clonotype. The chain is built from TRBV18 and TRBJ2-7, with D perhaps matching TRBD2 (6 bases). V gave up 6 bases and J gave up 6 bases, with 12 bases separating them. From germline, CDR1 is KGHSH and CDR2 LQKENI. The CDR3 covers 12 residues. The chain's CDR3 is CASSGGESEQYV. CDR3 sequence (DNA): TGTGCCAGCTCCGGGGGAGAAAGCGAGCAGTACGTC.

This clonotype was detected many times. This rearrangement joins TRBV12-5 to TRBJ1-1, with TRBD1 matching over 10 bases. The CDR3 is 17 amino acids. The J segment lost 1 base and the V segment lost 6 bases, leaving 11 bases of the junction unmatched. From germline, CDR1 is LGHNT and CDR2 FRNRAP. The CDR3 DNA reads TGTGCTAGTGGCCCCTTAAGACAGGGGGCTAGGAACACTGAAGCTTTCTTT. Protein product: CASGPLRQGARNTEAFF.

This clonotype has at least ten counts. The chain links TRBV20-1 to TRBJ1-5; D uncertain. Trimming cost V 4 bases and J 3 bases, with 13 bases left between them. The CDR3 loop spans 14 amino acids. Germline-derived CDR1 and CDR2 are DFQATT and SNEGSKA (reference sequence). CDR3 residues: CSATPRNPNQPQHF. The CDR3 coding sequence is TGCAGTGCTACGCCGCGTAACCCCAATCAGCCCCAGCATTTT.

This clonotype was observed many times. V is TRBV7-9 and J is TRBJ2-7; TRBD2 agrees at 8 bases. This CDR3 has 14 residues. Germline V gene sequence: CDR1 SEHNR, CDR2 FQNEAQ (reference sequence). The V and J ends lost 6 bases and 9 bases, in that order; junction bases with no gene match: 13. The CDR3 sequence is CASRPPGGLPVQYF. The CDR3 bases are TGTGCCAGCAGGCCGCCGGGGGGGCTACCGGTGCAGTACTTC. Filled out from reference TRBV7-9 and TRBJ2-7, the complete variable domain reads DTGVSQNPRHKITKRGQNVTFRCDPISEHNRLYWYRQTLGQGPEFLTYFQNEAQLEKSRLLSDRFSAERPKGSFSTLEIQRTEQGDSAMYLCASRPPGGLPVQYFGPGTRLTVT.

This clonotype was recorded at least ten times. The V gene is TRBV19, the J gene TRBJ1-1, with 9 bases matching TRBD1. CDR1 is LNHDA, CDR2 SQIVND, per germline (reference sequence). After removal of 5 bases from V and 0 bases from J, the junction contained 16 bases not matched to a gene. The CDR3 is 19 amino acids. The CDR3 reads CASSGDTGTGYVMNTEAFF. In nucleotides, the CDR3 is TGTGCCAGTAGTGGTGACACCGGGACAGGGTACGTCATGAACACTGAAGCTTTCTTT.

This clonotype was recorded a few times. V and J are TRBV18 and TRBJ2-7, with D unclear. Trimming pared 3 bases from V and 2 bases from J, leaving 11 bases between. Germline loops: CDR1 KGHSH, CDR2 LQKENI. The CDR3 runs to 14 residues. CDR3 sequence reads: CASSPAYKTYEQYV. CDR3 DNA sequence: TGTGCCAGCTCACCGGCTTATAAAACCTACGAGCAGTACGTC.

This clonotype has a count of ten or more. The chain uses TRBV20-1 and TRBJ2-7; 9 bases are shared with TRBD1. CDR3 length equals 14 residues. Germline assignment: CDR1 DFQATT and CDR2 SNEGSKA (reference sequence). J gave up 1 base and V 3 bases, and 4 bases lay outside the gene matches. The CDR3 sequence is CSARSGQGSYEQYF. As DNA, the CDR3 is TGCAGTGCTAGGAGCGGACAGGGGTCCTACGAGCAGTACTTC.

This clonotype was seen ten or more times. The genes are TRBV24-1 and TRBJ1-5; possible D gene TRBD1, 5 bases. The CDR3 is 13 amino acids. The V and J ends lost 9 bases and 2 bases respectively, with 10 bases between them. Looked up from germline, CDR1 is KGHDR and CDR2 is SFDVKD. CDR3 in amino acids: CATSRGGNQPQHF. The CDR3 nucleotides read TGTGCCACCTCGAGGGGCGGCAATCAGCCCCAGCATTTT.